The 2 T cell receptor beta chains in this list originate from one sample, sequenced in a study of PD-1 blockade in classical Hodgkin lymphoma. Each patient relapsed following autologous stem cell transplantation, and prior brentuximab vedotin exposure differed. Libraries were prepared by immunoSEQ multiplex PCR; TCRdb keeps only in-frame clonotypes and omits some of them. The sample has about 46,000 clones, around 70% seen once. The starting material was peripheral blood mononuclear cells (PBMCs), obtained at baseline. The source is a human donor with classical Hodgkin lymphoma.

The chain recombines TRBV6-1 with TRBJ2-7; unclear D gene. This CDR3 is 11 amino acids long. Germline CDR1 MNHNS, CDR2 SASEGT. V dropped 4 bases and J dropped 2 bases, with 3 bases sitting between them. The CDR3 DNA follows: TGTGCCAGCAGTGTTACCTACGAGCAGTACTTC. It is translated as CASSVTYEQYF.

The table lists this clone with a count of one. The genes are TRBV5-1 and TRBJ2-1; perhaps TRBD1 as D (6 bases). V was cut by 0 bases and J by 3 bases, with 7 bases left in between. Per the germline V gene, CDR1 is SGHRS and CDR2 is YFSETQ. The CDR3 length is 14 residues. This CDR3 reads CASSLDRVYNEQFF. Written as DNA, the CDR3 is TGCGCCAGCAGCTTGGACAGGGTCTACAATGAGCAGTTCTTC.